One and the same sample provided the 11 T cell receptor beta chains below, sequenced in a study of T cell repertoires in cytomegalovirus infection. Antigens for these TCRs are unknown. TCRdb processed the reads anew with MiXCR; each CDR3 protein has one entry. The sample consists of about 360,000 distinct CDR3 sequences, nearly 35% of them appearing once. The sample here was cultured PBMCs, taken from culture after CMV antigen stimulation. The receptors derive from a human donor in good health (CMV status not recorded). Some clones in this sample may be carry-over from other donors' samples.

This clonotype showed up just a few times. V and J are TRBV19 and TRBJ2-6; no clear D gene. Trimming took off 5 bases at V and 2 bases at J, with 7 bases between the two ends. CDR1 LNHDA and CDR2 SQIVND come from the germline V gene (reference sequence). This CDR3 comprises 14 residues. CDR3 residues: CASSVNAGANVLTF. CDR3 sequence (DNA): TGTGCCAGTAGTGTTAATGCTGGGGCCAACGTCCTGACTTTC.

The genes are TRBV6-2 or TRBV6-3 and TRBJ2-2, with D unresolved. V lost 7 bases to trimming and J lost 0 bases, with 12 bases between them. CDR1 is MNHEY, CDR2 SVGEGT, per germline. The CDR3 extends over 15 amino acids. CDR3 DNA: TGTGCCAGCACCCTGACTCACACGAACACCGGGGAGCTGTTTTTT. Translating gives CASTLTHTNTGELFF.

This clonotype was observed a handful of times. V gene TRBV20-1 combines with J gene TRBJ2-5; 13 bases are shared with TRBD2. Germline CDR1 and CDR2: DFQATT and SNEGSKA (reference sequence). The CDR3 loop spans 16 amino acids. The junction had 5 bases not matched to a gene; V was cut back by 1 base and J by 3 bases. The CDR3 protein is CSARGVLAGGKETQYF. CDR3 DNA: TGCAGTGCTAGAGGGGTACTAGCGGGAGGGAAAGAGACCCAGTACTTC.

The chain combines TRBV7-6 with TRBJ2-6; D is possibly TRBD2 (5 bases). Germline V gene data show CDR1 as SGHVS and CDR2 as FNYEAQ. Trimming took off 5 bases at V and 4 bases at J, with 18 bases between the two ends. This CDR3 is 17 amino acids long. CDR3 DNA: TGTGCCAGCAGCCCCCCGGCGGGCGCTCCCGGGGCCAACGTCCTGACTTTC. It translates to CASSPPAGAPGANVLTF.

This clonotype was counted a few times. This chain uses TRBV4-3 with TRBJ2-3; maybe TRBD1 (6 bases). This CDR3 comprises 14 residues. The germline gives CDR1 LGHNA, CDR2 YSLEER. Trimming took off 4 bases at V and 6 bases at J, with 14 bases between the two ends. CDR3 in DNA: TGCGCCAGCAGCCCACAGGGTAGTCGGGATACGCAGTATTTT. Translated, it gives CASSPQGSRDTQYF.

The chain has TRBV12-3 or TRBV12-4 and TRBJ2-7; a weak D match, TRBD1 (5 bases). Trimming pared 2 bases from V and 1 base from J, leaving 18 bases between. CDR3 size: 17 residues. For the CDR3, the DNA is TGTGCCAGCAGTTTAACGCCTGGGGTCCAGGGATCCTACGAGCAGTACTTC. It translates to CASSLTPGVQGSYEQYF.

This clonotype appeared once. The chain combines TRBV4-2 with TRBJ2-5; D is ambiguous. Trimming removed 4 bases from V and 0 bases from J, with 12 bases in between. Germline CDR1 reads LGHNA; CDR2 reads YNFKEQ. CDR3 length: 15 amino acids. CDR3 sequence reads: CASSPHRTDQETQYF. CDR3 bases: TGTGCCAGCAGCCCCCATCGGACGGACCAAGAGACCCAGTACTTC.

This clonotype has only a few counts. The chain couples TRBV28 to TRBJ2-1; maybe TRBD1 (6 bases). The CDR3 is made up of 14 amino acids. CDR1 MDHEN and CDR2 SYDVKM come from the germline V gene. V lost 3 bases and J 3 bases, leaving 9 bases between the germline ends. For the CDR3, the DNA is TGTGCCAGCAGTTTCAACAGGGTCTACAATGAGCAGTTCTTC. Residues: CASSFNRVYNEQFF.

The genes are TRBV2 and TRBJ2-2; D call uncertain. The V gene's germline CDR1 is SNHLY and CDR2 FYNNEI. The CDR3 consists of 12 residues. The V end lost 1 base, the J end lost 7 bases, and 4 bases lay between the germline ends. CDR3 sequence reads: CASSEEGGELFF. CDR3 DNA sequence: TGTGCCAGCAGTGAAGAGGGCGGGGAGCTGTTTTTT. Supplemented by reference TRBV2 and TRBJ2-2, the full variable domain reads EPEVTQTPSHQVTQMGQEVILRCVPISNHLYFYWYRQILGQKVEFLVSFYNNEISEKSEIFDDQFSVERPDGSNFTLKIRSTKLEDSAMYFCASSEEGGELFFGEGSRLTVL.

V gene TRBV11-3 combines with J gene TRBJ2-5, with a tentative D call TRBD2 (5 bases). Between the trimmed V and J ends, which lost 1 base and 2 bases, there was a span of 14 bases. The CDR3 sequence is 16 residues long. Per the germline V gene, CDR1 is SGHNT and CDR2 is YENEEA. As DNA, the CDR3 is TGTGCCAGCAGCTTAGGACGCCGGGAAGCACAAGAGACCCAGTACTTC. This translates into CASSLGRREAQETQYF.

The chain couples TRBV7-9 to TRBJ1-2; 7 bases align to TRBD1. Germline trimming cut 5 bases from V and 8 bases from J; bases unmatched to any gene: 14. The CDR3 totals 15 residues. Germline values: CDR1 SEHNR, CDR2 FQNEAQ (reference sequence). CDR3 coding DNA: TGTGCCAGCAGCCCGAAAATGTACAGGGGAGACGGCTACACCTTC. Translated, it gives CASSPKMYRGDGYTF.